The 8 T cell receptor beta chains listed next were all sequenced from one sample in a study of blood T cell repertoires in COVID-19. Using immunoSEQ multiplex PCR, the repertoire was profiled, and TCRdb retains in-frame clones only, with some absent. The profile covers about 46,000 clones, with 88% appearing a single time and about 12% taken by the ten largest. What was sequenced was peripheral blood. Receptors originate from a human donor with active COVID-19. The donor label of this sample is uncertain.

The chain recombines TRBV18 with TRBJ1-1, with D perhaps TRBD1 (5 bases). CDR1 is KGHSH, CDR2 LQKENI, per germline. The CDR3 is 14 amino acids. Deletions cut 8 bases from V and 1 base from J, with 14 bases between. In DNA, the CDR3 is TGTGCCAGCCAAATCGGACAAAAGAACACTGAAGCTTTCTTT. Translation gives CASQIGQKNTEAFF.

CDR3 DNA sequence: TGTGCCAGCACGATAGCGGGGGGGCCGTTAGATACGCAGTATTTT. The encoded protein is CASTIAGGPLDTQYF. This rearrangement joins TRBV19 to TRBJ2-3; 11 positions match TRBD2. The J segment lost 5 bases and the V segment lost 9 bases, leaving 10 bases of the junction unmatched. The CDR3 extends over 15 amino acids. The germline gives CDR1 LNHDA, CDR2 SQIVND (reference sequence). Full variable domain (remainder filled in from reference TRBV19 and TRBJ2-3): DGGITQSPKYLFRKEGQNVTLSCEQNLNHDAMYWYRQDPGQGLRLIYYSQIVNDFQKGDIAEGYSVSREKKESFPLTVTSAQKNPTAFYLCASTIAGGPLDTQYFGPGTRLTVL.

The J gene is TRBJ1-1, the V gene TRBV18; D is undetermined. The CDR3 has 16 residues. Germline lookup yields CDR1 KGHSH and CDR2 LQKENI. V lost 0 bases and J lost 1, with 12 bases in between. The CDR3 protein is CASSPPSLQSNTEAFF. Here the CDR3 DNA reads TGTGCCAGCTCACCACCGTCTTTACAGTCGAACACTGAAGCTTTCTTT.

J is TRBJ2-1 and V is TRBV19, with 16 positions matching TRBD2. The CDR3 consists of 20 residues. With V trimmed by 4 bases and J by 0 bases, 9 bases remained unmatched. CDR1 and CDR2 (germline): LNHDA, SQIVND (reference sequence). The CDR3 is CASSTGLAGGKPSSYNEQFF. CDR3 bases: TGTGCCAGTAGTACGGGACTAGCGGGAGGGAAACCGAGCTCCTACAATGAGCAGTTCTTC.

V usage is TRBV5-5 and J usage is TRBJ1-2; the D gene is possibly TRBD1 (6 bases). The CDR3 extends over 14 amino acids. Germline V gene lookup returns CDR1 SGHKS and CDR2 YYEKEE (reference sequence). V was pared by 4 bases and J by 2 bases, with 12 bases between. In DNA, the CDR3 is TGTGCCAGCAGCCCGCAGGGGTCCAACTATGGCTACACCTTC. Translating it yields CASSPQGSNYGYTF.

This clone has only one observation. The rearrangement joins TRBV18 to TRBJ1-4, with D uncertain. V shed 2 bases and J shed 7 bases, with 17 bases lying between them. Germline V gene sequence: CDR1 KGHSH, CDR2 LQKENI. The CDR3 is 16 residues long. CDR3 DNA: TGTGCCAGCTCACCAAATCTAGGTGGATCTTTTGAAAAACTGTTTTTT. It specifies CASSPNLGGSFEKLFF.

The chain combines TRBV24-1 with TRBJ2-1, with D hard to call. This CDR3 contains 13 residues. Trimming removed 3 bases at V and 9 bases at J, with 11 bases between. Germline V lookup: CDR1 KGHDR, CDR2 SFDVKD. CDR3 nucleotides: TGTGCCACCAGTGATCCGAGCCCTCCTGAGCAGTTCTTC. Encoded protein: CATSDPSPPEQFF.

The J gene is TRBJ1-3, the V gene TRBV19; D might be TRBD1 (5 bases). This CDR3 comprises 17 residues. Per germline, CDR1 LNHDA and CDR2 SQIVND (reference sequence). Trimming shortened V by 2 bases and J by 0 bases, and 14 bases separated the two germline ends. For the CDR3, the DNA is TGTGCCAGTAGTATACCGGCCAGGGAAAACTCTGGAAACACCATATATTTT. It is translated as CASSIPARENSGNTIYF.